The clone carrying this TCR beta chain was seen a few times. The source of the sample is a study of blood T cell repertoires in COVID-19. Study in general: Whether acute or convalescent, the COVID-19 samples came from the United States, Italy and Spain. T cells, B-cell-depleted T cells, or PBMCs supplied cDNA or gDNA.

Germline V gene sequence: CDR1 MNHEY, CDR2 SVGEGT. This CDR3 has 15 amino acids. Trimming pared 2 bases from V and 8 bases from J, leaving 18 bases between. Original handling: Amplification of reference gene primers was used by the study to estimate nucleated cell counts. Libraries were prepared by immunoSEQ multiplex PCR; TCRdb keeps only in-frame clonotypes and omits some of them. The V and J calls and the clone size are those of that table, but D and trimming were determined from the DNA. The repertoire holds roughly 700,000 clones, with approximately 90% as singletons. The sequenced sample consisted of peripheral blood. This sequence joins TRBV6-2 or TRBV6-3 and TRBJ1-2; possibly TRBD1 for D (6 bases). The TCR was taken from a woman in her late teens or twenties with acute or convalescent COVID-19. Here the CDR3 DNA reads TGTGCCAGCAGTTACACAGGGCGATCACGACAGGGCTACACCTTC. Translating gives CASSYTGRSRQGYTF.